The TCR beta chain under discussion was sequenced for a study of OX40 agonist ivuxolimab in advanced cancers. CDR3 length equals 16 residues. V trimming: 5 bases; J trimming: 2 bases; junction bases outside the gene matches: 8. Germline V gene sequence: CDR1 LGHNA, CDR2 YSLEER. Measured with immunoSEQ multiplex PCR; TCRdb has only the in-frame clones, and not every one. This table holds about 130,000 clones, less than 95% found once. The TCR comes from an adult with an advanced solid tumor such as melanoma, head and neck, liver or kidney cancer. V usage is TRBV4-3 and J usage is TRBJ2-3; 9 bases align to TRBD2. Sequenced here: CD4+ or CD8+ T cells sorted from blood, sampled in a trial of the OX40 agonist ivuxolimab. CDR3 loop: CASSIAIAGDTDTQYF. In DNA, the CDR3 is TGCGCCAGCAGCATAGCCATAGCGGGGGACACAGATACGCAGTATTTT.